This TCR beta chain appears in the sequencing data of a study of T cells after yellow fever vaccination. Turning to the study itself: It was SMART-Seq v4 Ultra Low Input that prepared the fractions with low cell numbers.

The ends were cut back, 1 base at V and 6 bases at J, with 8 bases in the middle. There are 13 residues in the CDR3. Germline CDR1 is LNHDA and CDR2 is SQIVND (reference sequence). This clonotype was detected only a few times. Its target is unknown. TCRdb itself ran the 5' RACE reads through MiXCR, one entry per CDR3 protein. The table has roughly 190,000 distinct CDR3 sequences, roughly 11% seen once. General study results and limits: Only a minor proportion of clonotypes was detected across both CD4 and CD8 compartments. The study re-detected most primary-vaccination clones after the booster (roughly 95% CD4, around 89% CD8). Faster peaking, at day 5 versus 15, marked a secondary response that was weaker.

This clonotype was obtained from a man between 18 and 35 years old who received the YFV17D yellow fever vaccine. The chain uses TRBV19 and TRBJ2-3; no definite D call. The source was CD8+ T cells sorted from PBMCs, collected 15 days after the yellow fever booster vaccination. The CDR3 nucleotides are TGTGCCAGTAGTATAGTACCTTCGGATACGCAGTATTTT. Its translation is CASSIVPSDTQYF.